The 15 T cell receptor beta chains below come from one sample, sequenced in a study of T-cell memory formation after mild COVID-19. TCRdb processed the 5' RACE reads anew with MiXCR; each CDR3 protein has one entry. This sample has about 88,000 distinct CDR3 sequences, with roughly 25% found just once. Sequencing used PBMCs or a T cell subset sorted from them (not recorded which). These TCRs come from a man aged 18 to 30 who had mild COVID-19 (a few samples of this study predate the infection). Cell type and time point are not known.

Only a few counts were recorded for this clonotype. The V gene is TRBV18, the J gene TRBJ2-7; 7 positions match TRBD1. The CDR3 runs to 14 residues. Germline V CDR1 and CDR2: KGHSH, LQKENI. V shed 8 bases, J shed 1 base, and the junction held 8 bases outside the gene matches. The DNA of the CDR3 is TGTGCCAGCGCCTTAGGGGGACAGTCCTACGAGCAGTACGTC. Translated, it gives CASALGGQSYEQYV.

This clonotype was counted only a few times. The J gene is TRBJ2-3, the V gene TRBV2; D gene uncertain. Per the germline V gene, CDR1 is SNHLY and CDR2 is FYNNEI. This CDR3 comprises 13 residues. V gave up 7 bases and J gave up 4 bases, with 12 bases separating them. CDR3: CASMASFPDTQYF. The CDR3 DNA reads TGTGCCAGCATGGCTAGTTTCCCAGATACGCAGTATTTT.

The chain is built from TRBV27 and TRBJ2-1, with 7 positions matching TRBD2. Per the germline V gene, CDR1 is MNHEY and CDR2 is SMNVEV (reference sequence). The CDR3 has 16 amino acids. Losses at the gene ends were 6 bases for V and 3 bases for J; bases not matched to a gene: 11. Here the CDR3 reads CASRTGLGVVYNEQFF. In DNA form, the CDR3 reads TGTGCCAGCAGAACCGGACTAGGTGTTGTCTACAATGAGCAGTTCTTC.

This clonotype has just a few counts. V and J are TRBV7-3 and TRBJ2-2; 10 bases align to TRBD2. The CDR3 spans 19 residues. Looked up from germline, CDR1 is SGHTA and CDR2 is FQGTGA. J was trimmed by 6 bases and V by 2 bases; bases with no gene match: 15. CDR3 sequence: CASSLFPSGGTAGAGELFF. The DNA of the CDR3 is TGTGCCAGCAGCTTATTCCCTAGCGGGGGCACGGCCGGCGCCGGGGAGCTGTTTTTT.

Only a few counts were recorded for this clonotype. The chain uses TRBV7-6 and TRBJ2-3; D not resolved. The CDR3 has 14 residues. V lost 1 base to trimming and J lost 5 bases, with 10 bases between them. Germline V gene sequence: CDR1 SGHVS, CDR2 FNYEAQ. DNA for the CDR3: TGTGCCAGCAGCTTAGAGCCGGCTAAAGATACGCAGTATTTT. Its translation is CASSLEPAKDTQYF.

The chain employs TRBV30 and TRBJ1-2; no clear D. The CDR3 has 10 amino acids. V lost 5 bases and J lost 6, with 7 bases in between. Germline CDR1 reads GTSNPN; CDR2 reads SVGIG (reference sequence). The CDR3 is CAWARDGYTF. The CDR3 DNA reads as TGTGCCTGGGCCCGGGATGGCTACACCTTC.

This clonotype was counted between two and nine times. The rearrangement links TRBV4-3 to TRBJ2-1, with D hard to call. Per germline, CDR1 LGHNA and CDR2 YSLEER. Trimming left V 4 bases short and J 0 bases short, with 16 bases between. The CDR3 runs to 17 residues. The CDR3 nucleotides are TGCGCCAGCAGCCCTGATTTCCCAGGCAGCTCCTACAATGAGCAGTTCTTC. Translated, it gives CASSPDFPGSSYNEQFF.

The chain joins TRBV6-2 or TRBV6-3 to TRBJ1-5; D may be TRBD1 (6 bases). Looked up from germline, CDR1 is MNHEY and CDR2 is SVGEGT. The CDR3 sequence is 17 residues long. V lost 6 bases and J lost 0, with 18 bases in between. CDR3 DNA: TGTGCCAGCAGCCACGTGACGACGGACAGTAGCAATCAGCCCCAGCATTTT. Protein sequence: CASSHVTTDSSNQPQHF.

The rearrangement uses TRBV7-2 and TRBJ2-3, with D perhaps matching TRBD2 (6 bases). From germline, CDR1 is SGHTA and CDR2 FQGNSA. V was cut by 3 bases and J by 0 bases, with 10 bases left in between. This CDR3 is 15 amino acids long. The CDR3 loop reads CASSLRDFSTDTQYF. The CDR3 DNA is TGTGCCAGCAGCTTGAGGGACTTTAGCACAGATACGCAGTATTTT.

This clonotype was observed a few times. CDR3 amino acids: CASSLVGGEQFF. The CDR3 DNA is TGTGCCAGCAGCTTAGTAGGGGGTGAGCAGTTCTTC. The chain joins TRBV7-2 to TRBJ2-1, with D possibly matching TRBD1 (6 bases). Looked up from germline, CDR1 is SGHTA and CDR2 is FQGNSA. Trimming removed 1 base at V and 9 bases at J, with 7 bases between. The CDR3 covers 12 residues.

The V call is TRBV5-6, the J call TRBJ2-5; D tentatively fits TRBD1 or TRBD2 (5 bases each). CDR1 is SGHDT and CDR2 is YYEEEE in the germline V gene. This CDR3 is 16 amino acids long. V was cut by 0 bases and J by 1 base, with 13 bases left in between. CDR3 sequence: CASSLGAQGAQETQYF. Here the CDR3 DNA reads TGTGCCAGCAGCTTGGGGGCCCAGGGAGCCCAAGAGACCCAGTACTTC.

The genes are TRBV5-1 and TRBJ1-2, with 8 bases matching TRBD1. Germline assignment: CDR1 SGHRS and CDR2 YFSETQ. V trimming: 0 bases; J trimming: 3 bases; junction bases outside the gene matches: 10. The CDR3 length is 17 residues. The CDR3 coding sequence is TGCGCCAGCAGCTTGGAAGCCGGGACAGGTTTTTACTATGGCTACACCTTC. As protein: CASSLEAGTGFYYGYTF.

The CDR3 region has the DNA TGCAGTGCTAGACCCCCAGCGCCGCAAGAGACCCAGTACTTC. It encodes CSARPPAPQETQYF. The chain links TRBV20-1 to TRBJ2-5; D unresolved. This CDR3 comprises 14 residues. The germline V gene encodes CDR1 DFQATT and CDR2 SNEGSKA (reference sequence). Trimming took 2 bases from V and 2 from J, leaving 12 bases between them.

This clonotype was seen more than once but under ten times. The CDR3 sequence: CASNSGGLNEQFF. CDR3 nucleotides: TGTGCCAGCAATTCAGGGGGTCTGAATGAGCAGTTCTTC. The chain carries TRBV27 and TRBJ2-1, with 7 nucleotides matching TRBD1. The CDR3 contains 13 residues. V lost 7 bases, J lost 7 bases, and 7 bases stayed unmatched. Germline V gives CDR1 MNHEY, CDR2 SMNVEV (reference sequence).

This clonotype was counted between two and nine times. The V call is TRBV3-1, the J call TRBJ2-1; TRBD2 matches 9 bases. CDR1 LGHDT and CDR2 YNNKEL come from the germline V gene (reference sequence). V lost 0 bases, J lost 2 bases, and 8 bases stayed unmatched. The CDR3 consists of 18 residues. CDR3 DNA: TGTGCCAGCAGCCAAGATGAAAGGGCTAGCGGGGCCTACAATGAGCAGTTCTTC. This gives the protein CASSQDERASGAYNEQFF.